This is a list of T cell receptor beta chains from one sample in a study of blood T cells in healthy people across ages. TCRdb independently ran MiXCR on the 5' RACE reads; one entry per CDR3 protein. The data contain around 800,000 distinct CDR3 sequences, more than 25% of them singletons. A further study also used this sample, focusing on T cells of mothers and their children.

Sequencing was done on a sample of blood. The source is a boy aged 5-17 years in good health. The CDR3 runs from the conserved cysteine through the conserved F or W. The order of the fields is J gene, CDR3 length, D gene, clone size, V gene, CDR3 protein, CDR3 DNA. D genes are given only for firm matches. The size field is filled for only some rows; it gives once, few, many or a size class.

TRBJ1-2,14,NA,NA,TRBV20-1,CSARPIVGTYGYTF,TGCAGTGCTAGACCTATAGTGGGGACGTATGGCTACACCTTC
TRBJ2-5,14,NA,few,TRBV10-3,CAISEGLGQETQYF,TGTGCCATCAGTGAGGGGCTAGGACAGGAGACCCAGTACTTC
TRBJ1-4,15,NA,NA,TRBV6-6,CASSSFNGAGEKLFF,TGTGCCAGCAGTTCCTTTAATGGGGCTGGGGAAAAACTGTTTTTT
TRBJ2-2,15,NA,NA,TRBV24-1,CATSDPGAAEGELFF,TGTGCCACCAGTGACCCCGGGGCCGCGGAAGGGGAGCTGTTTTTT
TRBJ2-5,16,NA,once,TRBV7-2,CASSLWGGGAQETRYF,NA
TRBJ2-7,14,NA,few,TRBV3-1,CASSPLRQPYEQYF,TGTGCCAGCAGCCCGTTGAGACAGCCTTACGAGCAGTACTTC
TRBJ2-5,15,NA,NA,TRBV28,CASSGAPTNQETQYF,TGTGCCAGCAGCGGGGCCCCAACGAACCAAGAGACCCAGTACTTC
TRBJ2-6,16,NA,NA,TRBV5-1,CASNPPGGTGANVLTF,TGCGCCAGCAACCCTCCAGGAGGGACTGGGGCCAACGTCCTGACTTTC
TRBJ2-7,14,NA,NA,TRBV11-2,CASSLVRGAYEQYF,TGTGCCAGCAGCTTAGTTAGGGGTGCCTACGAGCAGTACTTC
TRBJ2-7,15,TRBD1,NA,TRBV6-5,CASSYSGQVRYEQYF,TGTGCCAGCAGTTACTCGGGACAGGTACGCTACGAGCAGTACTTC
TRBJ2-3,15,TRBD2,NA,TRBV2,CASSTSGSVANTQYF,TGTGCCAGCAGTACTAGCGGGAGTGTGGCGAATACGCAGTATTTT
TRBJ2-5,16,TRBD2,NA,TRBV12-3/TRBV12-4,CASSRAGTREQETQYF,TGTGCCAGCAGCCGCGCCGGGACTAGAGAGCAAGAGACCCAGTACTTC
TRBJ1-3,12,NA,few,TRBV7-2,CASSLFMNTIYF,TGTGCCAGCAGCTTATTCATGAACACCATATATTTT
TRBJ2-7,17,TRBD2,NA,TRBV7-2,CASSRGGTSASSYEQYF,TGTGCCAGCAGCCGGGGGGGGACTAGCGCCAGCTCCTACGAGCAGTACTTC
TRBJ1-6,13,NA,NA,TRBV30,CAWRGPYNSPLHF,TGTGCCTGGAGAGGGCCCTATAATTCACCCCTCCACTTT